This T cell receptor (beta chain) was sequenced for a study of T cell repertoires in cytomegalovirus infection. The overall study: Both recently identified HLA-C-restricted and well-studied HLA-B-restricted CMV epitopes were used in the study. Matching HLA type and CMV infection were both indicated by public TCR beta signatures.

Note on this clonotype: The antigen remains unidentified.

Study results and caveats: In two of eight donors, the top clonotype was HLA-C-restricted CMV-specific. Of the TCR beta families, the public ones yielded a cumulative frequency that identified carriers of CMV plus the relevant HLA.

The germline V and J ends were trimmed by 6 bases and 0 bases, with 7 bases remaining between them. Germline V gives CDR1 MGHDK, CDR2 SYGVNS. CDR3 size: 13 residues. MiXCR, applied by TCRdb to the reads, yields one record per CDR3 protein. In the table there are about 470,000 distinct CDR3 sequences, approximately 46% of which are singletons. The gene calls are TRBV25-1 and TRBJ2-3; D unclear. The material sequenced was cultured PBMCs, taken from culture after CMV antigen stimulation. The source of this sequence is a human donor in good health (CMV status not recorded). Some clones in this sample may be carry-over from other donors' samples. The CDR3 nucleotides read TGTGCCAGCAGGCGCCATAGCACAGATACGCAGTATTTT. Translated, it gives CASRRHSTDTQYF.